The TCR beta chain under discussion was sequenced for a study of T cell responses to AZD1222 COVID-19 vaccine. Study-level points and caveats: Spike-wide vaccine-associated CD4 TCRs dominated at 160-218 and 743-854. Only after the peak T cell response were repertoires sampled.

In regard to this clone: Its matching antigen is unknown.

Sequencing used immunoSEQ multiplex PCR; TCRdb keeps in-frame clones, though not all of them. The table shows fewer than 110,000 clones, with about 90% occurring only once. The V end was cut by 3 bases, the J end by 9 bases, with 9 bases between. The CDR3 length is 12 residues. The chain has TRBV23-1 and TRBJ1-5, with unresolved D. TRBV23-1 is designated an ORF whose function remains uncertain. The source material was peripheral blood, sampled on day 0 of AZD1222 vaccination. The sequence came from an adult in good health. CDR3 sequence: CASSHPRLPQHF. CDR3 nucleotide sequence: TGCGCCAGCAGTCACCCCCGACTGCCCCAGCATTTT.